This record covers a single T cell receptor beta chain. Antigen: not known. TCR beta VDJ and CDR3 profiles were obtained from a genomic DNA template. TCRdb reanalysed the reads using MiXCR and keeps one entry per CDR3 protein. The table has about 210,000 distinct CDR3 sequences, 60% to 65% seen once. This record comes from a study of CD8+CD57+ T cells in acquired aplastic anemia. Study-level background: Sorted CD4+ plus CD8+ cells gave DNA averaging roughly 3 ug. In CD4+ cells, healthy donors produced an average of approximately 11 million reads.

Germline CDR1 reads LNHDA; CDR2 reads SQIVND (reference sequence). V was cut by 4 bases and J by 1 base, with 13 bases left in between. The CDR3 sequence is 15 residues long. General study points: Researchers reported that CD8+ Simpson's diversity was not significantly different in patients versus controls. The study identified 25 to 30 CD8+ CDR3 sequences shared by patients and controls.

The J gene is TRBJ1-2, the V gene TRBV19, with a possible D match to TRBD1 (6 bases). Material for sequencing was sorted CD4+, CD8+, or CD8+CD57+ T cells (not recorded which) from PBMCs. The receptor comes from a human donor in good health. This CDR3 reads CASSTAGTINYGYTF. The CDR3 coding sequence is TGTGCCAGTAGTACGGCCGGGACAATTAACTATGGCTACACCTTC.